This T cell receptor (beta chain) was observed in a study of T cell changes during pregnancy in multiple sclerosis. The repertoire was sequenced with immunoSEQ multiplex PCR; TCRdb's copy has only in-frame clones and lacks some. In the table there are roughly 110,000 clones, just under 95% of which are singletons. From germline, CDR1 is SQVTM and CDR2 ANQGSEA. V gave up 5 bases and J gave up 1 base, with 9 bases separating them. The CDR3 covers 12 residues. The chain couples TRBV29-1 to TRBJ2-7, with D possibly matching TRBD1 (6 bases). The receptor was derived from a female donor with multiple sclerosis, enrolled in a pregnancy study. Sequenced material: peripheral blood, taken after pregnancy. The chain's CDR3 is CSVLTGSYEQYF. The CDR3 coding sequence is TGCAGCGTTCTGACAGGATCCTACGAGCAGTACTTC.